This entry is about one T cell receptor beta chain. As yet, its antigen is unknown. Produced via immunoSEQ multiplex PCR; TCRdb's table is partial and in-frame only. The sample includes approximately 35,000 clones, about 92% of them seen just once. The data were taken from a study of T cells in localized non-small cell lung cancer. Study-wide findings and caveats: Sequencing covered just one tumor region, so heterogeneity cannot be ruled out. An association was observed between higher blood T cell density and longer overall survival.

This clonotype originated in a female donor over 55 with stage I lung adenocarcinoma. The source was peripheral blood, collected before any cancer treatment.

The CDR3, as DNA: TGTGCCAGTAATAGGCAGGGGGCTGGCAATGAGCAGTTCTTC. It yields the protein CASNRQGAGNEQFF. The chain is built from TRBV19 and TRBJ2-1, with TRBD1 matching 8 bases. V lost 7 bases and J lost 6; bases outside the gene matches: 8. Germline CDR1 LNHDA, CDR2 SQIVND (reference sequence). There are 14 residues in the CDR3.